This is a list of T cell receptor beta chains from one sample in a study of T cell responses to AZD1222 COVID-19 vaccine. The table came from immunoSEQ multiplex PCR; TCRdb's copy has only in-frame clones and leaves some out. This sample has 130,000 to 150,000 clones, with roughly 80% found just once. The sequencing here drew on peripheral blood, taken on day 0 of MenACWY control vaccination. These receptors came from an adult in good health. The CDR3 runs from the conserved cysteine through the conserved F or W. The order of the fields is V gene, J gene, CDR3 protein.

>TRBV19|TRBJ1-4
CASSVGPRREKLFF
>TRBV7-2|TRBJ1-2
CASSLAYRGDGGYTF
>TRBV19|TRBJ2-5
CASSTSSGGPYETQYF
>TRBV6-5|TRBJ2-2
CASSYSSGDAGELFF
>TRBV27|TRBJ2-1
CASSLQGGRGNEQFF
>TRBV13|TRBJ1-4
CASSLRAGYNEKLFF
>TRBV9|TRBJ2-2
CASSPISFGGTGELFF
>TRBV27|TRBJ2-1
CASSLYDEQFF
>TRBV6-1|TRBJ1-4
CASSEDRDLINEKLFF
>TRBV6-5|TRBJ1-2
CASSTGEGGYTF
>TRBV6-2/TRBV6-3|TRBJ1-2
CASSDWTGHDTF